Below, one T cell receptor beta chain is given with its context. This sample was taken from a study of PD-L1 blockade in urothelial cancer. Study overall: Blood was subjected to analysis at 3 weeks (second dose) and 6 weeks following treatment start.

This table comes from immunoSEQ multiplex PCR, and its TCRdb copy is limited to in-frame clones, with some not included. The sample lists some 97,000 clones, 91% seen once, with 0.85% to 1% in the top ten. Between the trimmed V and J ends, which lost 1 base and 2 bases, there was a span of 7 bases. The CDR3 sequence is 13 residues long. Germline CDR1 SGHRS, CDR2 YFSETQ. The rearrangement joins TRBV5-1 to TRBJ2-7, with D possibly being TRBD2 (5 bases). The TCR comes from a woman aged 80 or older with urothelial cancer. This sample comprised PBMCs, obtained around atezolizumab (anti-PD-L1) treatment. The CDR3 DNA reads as TGCGCCAGCAGCTTGTCCGGGGCCTACGAGCAGTACTTC. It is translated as CASSLSGAYEQYF.